Following are 14 T cell receptor beta chains from one sample sequenced in a study of blood T cell repertoires in COVID-19. Sequenced by immunoSEQ multiplex PCR; TCRdb stores in-frame clones only, minus some. The sample includes fewer than 130,000 clones, around 89% of them seen just once. Sample: peripheral blood. These receptors originate from a woman of 80 years or more with acute or convalescent COVID-19.

The chain recombines TRBV5-1 with TRBJ2-1; D is perhaps TRBD2 (5 bases). The V end was cut by 2 bases, the J end by 9 bases, with 15 bases between. CDR1 and CDR2 from the germline V gene are SGHRS and YFSETQ. The length of the CDR3 is 14 residues. The CDR3 sequence is CASSFTVVGSEQFF. DNA for the CDR3: TGCGCCAGCAGCTTCACCGTGGTGGGGAGTGAGCAGTTCTTC. Full variable domain (missing parts from reference TRBV5-1 and TRBJ2-1): KAGVTQTPRYLIKTRGQQVTLSCSPISGHRSVSWYQQTPGQGLQFLFEYFSETQRNKGNFPGRFSGRQFSNSRSEMNVSTLELGDSALYLCASSFTVVGSEQFFGPGTRLTVL.

The chain uses TRBV28 and TRBJ1-2; the match to TRBD1 covers 7 bases. The V segment lost 6 bases and the J segment 2 bases; nucleotides outside the gene matches: 12. Germline V gene data show CDR1 as MDHEN and CDR2 as SYDVKM. CDR3 length: 16 residues. CDR3 nucleotide sequence: TGTGCCAGCAGCGGACAGGACTTACGGACAAACTATGGCTACACCTTC. Its translation: CASSGQDLRTNYGYTF.

A single count supports this clone. The chain recombines TRBV11-2 with TRBJ1-1; unclear D gene. The germline V gene encodes CDR1 SGHAT and CDR2 FQNNGV. The V and J ends lost 1 base and 1 base respectively, with 10 bases between them. This CDR3 is built from 15 residues. CDR3 sequence: CASSLVASGNTEAFF. The CDR3 DNA sequence: TGTGCCAGCAGCTTAGTTGCCTCGGGGAACACTGAAGCTTTCTTT.

The chain uses TRBV7-2 and TRBJ2-2; 8 nucleotides align to TRBD1. Germline CDR1 is SGHTA and CDR2 is FQGNSA. V shed 7 bases, J shed 2 bases, and the junction held 6 bases outside the gene matches. The CDR3 runs 15 residues. CDR3 protein: CASTMTGANTGELFF. The CDR3 DNA reads as TGTGCCAGCACCATGACAGGGGCTAACACCGGGGAGCTGTTTTTT. The full variable domain, rest sourced from reference TRBV7-2 and TRBJ2-2, is GAGVSQSPSNKVTEKGKDVELRCDPISGHTALYWYRQSLGQGLEFLIYFQGNSAPDKSGLPSDRFSAERTGGSVSTLTIQRTQQEDSAVYLCASTMTGANTGELFFGEGSRLTVL.

This clone has more than one count but fewer than ten. The CDR3 coding sequence is TGTGCCAGCAGTTTCCCGGGACTAGAGTACAATGAGCAGTTCTTC. This codes for CASSFPGLEYNEQFF. The V gene is TRBV28, the J gene TRBJ2-1; 8 bases align to TRBD2. The ends lost 3 bases at V and 4 bases at J; junction bases unmatched: 5. The CDR3 covers 15 residues. Germline loops: CDR1 MDHEN, CDR2 SYDVKM.

The chain is built from TRBV2 and TRBJ2-5; D not certain. V was cut by 1 base and J by 6 bases, with 18 bases left in between. Germline V CDR1 and CDR2: SNHLY, FYNNEI. The CDR3 has 16 amino acids. The CDR3 sequence is CASSEGLPRLGQTQYF. Here the CDR3 DNA reads TGTGCCAGCAGTGAAGGCCTACCGCGGTTGGGTCAGACCCAGTACTTC. The entire variable domain, with the rest obtained from reference TRBV2 and TRBJ2-5, is as follows: EPEVTQTPSHQVTQMGQEVILRCVPISNHLYFYWYRQILGQKVEFLVSFYNNEISEKSEIFDDQFSVERPDGSNFTLKIRSTKLEDSAMYFCASSEGLPRLGQTQYFGPGTRLLVL.

For this clone: The same CDR3 arises from other DNA sequences in this sample as well. The rearrangement joins TRBV28 to TRBJ1-5, with D possibly TRBD1 on 5 matching bases. Germline lookup yields CDR1 MDHEN and CDR2 SYDVKM. The CDR3 extends over 15 amino acids. V lost 3 bases, J lost 3 bases, and 12 bases lay in between. CDR3 in DNA: TGTGCCAGCAGTTTTTCCACAGGCTTCAATCAGCCCCAGCATTTT. It translates to CASSFSTGFNQPQHF.

Written as DNA, the CDR3 is TGCGCCAGCAGCCGCGGGGCCTCAGATACGCAGTATTTT. It specifies CASSRGASDTQYF. The chain is built from TRBV5-1 and TRBJ2-3; tentative D call: TRBD2 (6 bases). V was shortened by 4 bases and J by 4 bases, with 10 bases between the two germline ends. Germline CDR1 is SGHRS and CDR2 is YFSETQ. The CDR3 covers 13 residues. Using reference TRBV5-1 and TRBJ2-3 for the parts outside the CDR3, the full variable domain is KAGVTQTPRYLIKTRGQQVTLSCSPISGHRSVSWYQQTPGQGLQFLFEYFSETQRNKGNFPGRFSGRQFSNSRSEMNVSTLELGDSALYLCASSRGASDTQYFGPGTRLTVL.

V is TRBV9 and J is TRBJ2-2; D is unresolved. V gave up 2 bases and J gave up 7 bases, with 6 bases separating them. The V gene's germline CDR1 is SGDLS and CDR2 YYNGEE. The CDR3 sequence is 12 residues long. CDR3 in DNA: TGTGCCAGCAGCGTGTACGGCGGGGAGCTGTTTTTT. Its translation is CASSVYGGELFF.

This clone was found once. The genes are TRBV29-1 and TRBJ2-1, with a possible D match to TRBD2 (6 bases). Germline CDR1 reads SQVTM; CDR2 reads ANQGSEA. Trimming removed 1 base at V and 3 bases at J, with 7 bases between. This CDR3 is built from 13 residues. The CDR3: CSVEGGDYNEQFF. The DNA for the CDR3 is TGCAGCGTTGAAGGGGGGGACTACAATGAGCAGTTCTTC.

This rearrangement joins TRBV18 to TRBJ1-2; TRBD1 might be the D (6 bases). This CDR3 contains 15 residues. Trimming took off 2 bases at V and 4 bases at J, with 14 bases between the two ends. In germline, CDR1 is KGHSH, CDR2 LQKENI. CDR3 protein: CASSPISGEGYGYTF. The DNA of the CDR3 is TGTGCCAGCTCACCAATCTCAGGGGAGGGCTATGGCTACACCTTC.

This clone was counted only a few times. The rearrangement uses TRBV14 and TRBJ2-1; 12 bases match TRBD2. With 4 bases clipped from V and 16 bases from J, the junction kept 11 bases outside the gene matches. Germline V gene data show CDR1 as SGHDN and CDR2 as FVKESK. This CDR3 has 14 amino acids. CDR3 nucleotides: TGTGCCAGCAGCCCCAGACTAGCGGGGGTCGGTAAATTCTTC. Protein: CASSPRLAGVGKFF.

This clone was observed a few times. The chain couples TRBV19 to TRBJ2-7, with 9 bases lining up with TRBD2. The CDR3 has 15 amino acids. The J segment lost 4 bases and the V segment lost 1 base, leaving 5 bases of the junction unmatched. The germline V gene has CDR1 LNHDA and CDR2 SQIVND (reference sequence). This chain's CDR3 is CASSIVGSGGYEQYF. CDR3 DNA sequence: TGTGCCAGTAGTATAGTCGGTAGCGGGGGATACGAGCAGTACTTC.

Points on this clone: One junction end disagrees with the germline gene, perhaps due to a read error. The rearrangement joins TRBV11-2 to TRBJ2-3, with TRBD2 matching 8 bases. The CDR3 is made up of 14 amino acids. CDR1 SGHAT and CDR2 FQNNGV come from the germline V gene. The CDR3 protein is CASSPWTSRDTQYF. The DNA of the CDR3 is TGTGCCAGCAGCCCCTGGACTAGCAGAGATACGCAGTATTTT.